The sequence of this T cell receptor beta chain was determined in a study of cytomegalovirus exposure and HLA in healthy donors (dated by TCRdb to 2017 to 2019). Regarding the research as a whole: An earlier analysis of several hundred of the donors reported 276 Gb of sequence data and 95 million to 130 million unique TCR beta sequences obtained from approximately 180 million T cells. Roughly 300 gigabases of sequencing data and around 80 million unique TCR sequences made up an early release that covered approximately 700 HLA-typed donors. Among the roughly 370 genotyped donors, 75% to 90% belonged to the genetic ancestry cluster associated with self-reported Caucasian donors. The aim of the study was to test whether cataloging public T cell receptors could identify signatures of past pathogen exposure. The study profiled the T cell repertoires of 500 to 800 subjects by immunosequencing and related them to cytomegalovirus serostatus. A separate validation cohort of approximately 120 different subjects was used in addition to the approximately 700-subject first cohort. To predict cytomegalovirus infection status, the study combined high-throughput TCR immunosequencing, statistical association of individual TCRs with disease status, and machine learning. A later analysis re-examined previously published TCR beta repertoires from just over 650 donors and added high-resolution HLA genotyping to investigate patterns of TCR occurrence. Rather than using new phenotypic data, the later analysis identified candidate immune exposures from TCR beta sequences and from how often those sequences occurred across donors. To decide whether each TCR beta V gene segment behaved as functional or pseudogenic, an earlier analysis of some 580 of the donors relied on high-throughput TCR beta sequencing. Donor age, sex, ethnicity and CMV serostatus were collected together with the repertoire data. A later genetic analysis took genome-wide SNP genotypes for about three fifths of the roughly 700 donors and used that subset as a discovery cohort. Every repertoire in the discovery cohort had been generated on one and the same sequencing platform. Class I and class II HLA loci were covered by the typing at four-digit resolution. The number of typed donors differed by locus: about 620-640 for A, B, C, DRB1 and DQB1; some 500 for DQA1; over 600 for DPA1; and 400 to 480 for DPB1. About five DR-DQ haplotypes were treated as single units for association and clustering because of strong linkage in the cohort. Among a few hundred genotyped donors of the cohort, an average of about 240,000 unique TCR beta nucleotide sequences were sequenced per donor, about a sixth of them non-productive. The study at large found these results: A later analysis found that HLA-associated TCR beta chains were more clonally expanded and had lower generation probabilities than equally common non-associated chains. A later genetic analysis reported fewer N-insertions in productive TCRs among donors in an Asian-associated ancestry cluster than the approximately 700-donor mean. About 17 rarely observed V segments, including chromosome 9 orphons, were excluded from the earlier analysis of about 610 of the donors because counts were too low. A further reported finding was that TCR beta sequences accurately predicted the HLA-A and HLA-B alleles for most subjects in the first cohort. Broadly in line with IMGT annotations, most TCR beta V segments showed up in productive rearrangements about 87% or about 30% of the time in an earlier analysis of approximately 600 of the donors. When HLA alleles, especially DR and DQ, strongly co-occurred, TCR associations were difficult to assign to individual alleles. The authors suggested that the approach could potentially be extended to other disease states and immunological phenotypes. The sequencing pipeline was judged likely to have produced a cluster of highly shared sequence variants as a technical artifact. CMV serostatus was the only immune exposure information available for the cohort. Several of the top co-occurrence clusters appeared to be linked to parvovirus B19, influenza, CMV and Epstein-Barr virus, according to a later analysis. Cytomegalovirus status was reported to be diagnosed by the classifier with high specificity and sensitivity in both the original and validation cohorts. A total of fewer than 200 TCR beta chains were listed by the study as associated with cytomegalovirus. Three of the identified cytomegalovirus-associated TCR beta chains were confirmed in vitro to be specific for cytomegalovirus antigens. Linkage disequilibrium might explain the correlated functional status among segregating V segments, but an unknown experimental factor could not be excluded. Most TCR sequences were seen in very few donors, while some public TCRs were found in many individuals. According to a later analysis, TCR association rates differed among HLA loci, with DRB1 alleles showing the most associated TCRs and HLA-C alleles showing the fewest. HLA typing was unavailable for some donors at each locus, so association tests used only the typed subset. Only TCR beta chains were sequenced in this cohort, and the absence of alpha or paired-chain data limited detectable features. Most CMV-associated TCR beta chains appeared to be HLA-restricted in a later analysis, and the HLA associations seemed to be driven largely by CMV exposure. A later genetic analysis associated a missense DCLRE1C variant with V-gene and J-gene trimming of TCR beta chains, and an independent cohort replicated the association. Roughly uniform sequencing depth across donors was assumed in presence/absence analyses, although this assumption may not hold. In a later analysis, some 18,000 TCR beta sequences were associated with specific HLA alleles at a false discovery rate of 0.05.

The cohort consisted of hundreds of healthy bone marrow donors. All cohort members were sampled while nominally healthy, although unrecorded immune exposures were likely present. The donor was CMV seropositive and was included in the group of 300 or so seropositive cohort members. A peripheral blood sample was provided by each donor, and peripheral blood mononuclear cells were used for TCR beta sequencing. Genomic DNA was extracted from the blood cell samples with the Qiagen DNeasy Blood Extraction Kit. On this clone itself: Its binding antigen is unknown. Base qualities are not recorded, but no much larger clone differs from it by a single base.

The library was generated by the immunoSEQ multiplex PCR assay. The multiplex PCR relied on a mix of 60 forward primers for TCR Vbeta segments and 13 reverse primers for TCR Jbeta segments. Amplification of the CDR3 region of rearranged TCR beta genes was performed with a multiplex PCR assay on genomic DNA. On the Illumina HiSeq System, the amplified TCR beta libraries were sequenced as 87-base-pair reads. The authors' pipeline ran thus. A later analysis tallied 75 million to 85 million unique TCR beta chains across the 600 to 700 repertoires, and approximately 11 million of those chains were shared by two or more donors. To remove PCR and sequencing errors, raw reads were error-corrected and collapsed into unique sequences using a nearest-neighbor algorithm that merged closely related sequences. Alignment of CDR3 sequences to IMGT reference sequences was used to assign V, D and J gene segments. For a sequence to be retained, at least a six-nucleotide match to both a V gene segment and a J gene segment was required. Rearrangements were classified as productive when the CDR3 lacked stop codons and remained in frame with V and J, and all other rearrangements were classified as non-productive. Following IMGT convention, CDR3 was defined as the stretch from the second conserved V-encoded cysteine up to the conserved J-encoded phenylalanine. Sequences without an unambiguous match to a single V gene segment were excluded from the earlier analysis of 587 of the donors. An earlier analysis of almost 600 of the donors classified V segments as functional when productive rearrangements were above 56.7% and as segregating when the standard deviation between donors was above 5%. To diagnose cytomegalovirus status from the catalog of TCR beta chain sequences, a statistical classification framework was built. In a later analysis, TCR nucleotide sequences were compared against IMGT/GENE-DB human TR gene sequences so that V and J genes could be assigned. A later analysis assigned CDR3 sequences and most-parsimonious VDJ recombination scenarios with the TCRdist pipeline. In a later analysis, every TCR beta chain was defined by the combination of its CDR3 amino acid sequence and its V-gene family, and reads without a unique V-gene family were dropped. In a later analysis, 500 to 700 highly shared, low-generation-probability nucleotide sequences were removed to address suspected cross-contamination and a sequencing artifact. In a later analysis, a clonal expansion index was calculated for each public chain from normalized within-repertoire ranks of inferred template counts. A later analysis computed generation probabilities with a VDJ recombination model fitted to out-of-frame rearrangements, and checked the results against IGoR. A later analysis scored TCR-TCR, TCR-HLA and TCR-CMV co-occurrence with hypergeometric tests, applying a repertoire-size bias correction to TCR pairs. In a later analysis, false discovery rates were estimated by permuting HLA or CMV assignments 20 times. In a later analysis, co-occurring TCRs were grouped with DBSCAN, and TCRdist sequence similarity was added when clustering was performed within HLA-allele-positive subsets. Repertoires with fewer than 30,000 or more than 120,000 public chains were left out of co-occurrence clustering, as were about 5 repertoires with anomalous nucleotide sharing. The clones in this table, taken by TCRdb from immuneACCESS, are in-frame only. Not every clone is retained; where verified, under half of the shortfall comes from an unresolved V gene, and the cause of the rest is unknown. V, J and clone size are taken as reported in that table, and D and trimming were inferred from the DNA itself. The sample table lists 46,000 or so clones, about 64% of them with a count of one. 12% of the sample lies in the top ten.

The TCR was taken from a man aged 60 to 69 in good health and CMV-seropositive. Input material: PBMCs.

The nucleotide sequence is TGCGCCAGCAGCCAAGCAACCGGGACAGTCAGGGGTGGCTACACCTTC. This yields the protein CASSQATGTVRGGYTF. The V gene is TRBV4-3 and the J gene is TRBJ1-2, with TRBD1 matching 7 junction bases. From the germline V gene, CDR1 is LGHNA and CDR2 is YSLEER. The CDR3, from cysteine to phenylalanine, totals 16 residues. Only the CDR3 region is kept as DNA, spanning 48 bases read in frame from base 1. V is cut back by 1 base and J by 7 bases, with 12 bases in the junction unmatched.